The rows below give T cell receptor beta chains drawn from one sample of a study of blood T cell repertoires in COVID-19. Here immunoSEQ multiplex PCR was the method, and the copy in TCRdb shows in-frame clones only, minus some. The sample includes 250,000 or so clones, roughly nine tenths of them seen just once. The sequenced material came from PBMCs or T cells enriched from blood (not recorded which). These receptors all come from a man under 40 who had recovered from COVID-19. CDR3s include the opening cysteine and the closing phenylalanine or tryptophan. Clone size is shown for a subset of rows, as once, few, many or a class of expanded clone.

abundance: once
v_gene: TRBV30
j_gene: TRBJ2-7
CDR3aa: CAWSWRGSEQYF

abundance: NA
v_gene: TRBV28
j_gene: TRBJ2-7
CDR3aa: CASQSGTPAYEQYF

abundance: NA
v_gene: TRBV4-2
j_gene: TRBJ1-2
CDR3aa: CASSQVFSQVDYGYTF

abundance: NA
v_gene: TRBV28
j_gene: TRBJ1-5
CDR3aa: CASSPTGGAQPQHF

abundance: NA
v_gene: TRBV11-1
j_gene: TRBJ2-1
CDR3aa: CASSPAAPRLFF

abundance: NA
v_gene: TRBV4-2
j_gene: TRBJ1-1
CDR3aa: CASSQDFPAPVAFF

abundance: NA
v_gene: TRBV2
j_gene: TRBJ1-2
CDR3aa: CASRPGQGDGYTF

abundance: NA
v_gene: TRBV28
j_gene: TRBJ1-2
CDR3aa: CASRSTTPTDRGVYGYTF

abundance: NA
v_gene: TRBV14
j_gene: TRBJ1-5
CDR3aa: CASSQDLQVSNQPQHF

abundance: NA
v_gene: TRBV6-1
j_gene: TRBJ1-2
CDR3aa: CASSPGQAYGYTF

abundance: NA
v_gene: TRBV3-1/TRBV3-2
j_gene: TRBJ2-1
CDR3aa: CASSQDYLLRPGQGLGEQFF

abundance: few
v_gene: TRBV19
j_gene: TRBJ2-1
CDR3aa: CANKGGERFLPGPMHYNEQFF

abundance: NA
v_gene: TRBV5-1
j_gene: TRBJ2-7
CDR3aa: CASRFTTGTTGEQYF

abundance: NA
v_gene: TRBV19
j_gene: TRBJ1-2
CDR3aa: CASVGGGGYTF

abundance: NA
v_gene: TRBV27
j_gene: TRBJ2-1
CDR3aa: CASSLFLVEQGAHEQFF

abundance: NA
v_gene: TRBV10-3
j_gene: TRBJ2-7
CDR3aa: CAIRGTSGLSSIPQVPQYF

abundance: NA
v_gene: TRBV29-1
j_gene: TRBJ1-2
CDR3aa: CSVGGSRGYTF

abundance: NA
v_gene: TRBV14
j_gene: TRBJ1-6
CDR3aa: CASSHSLRDTLHF

abundance: NA
v_gene: TRBV6-5
j_gene: TRBJ1-4
CDR3aa: CASSSLGGLYEKLFF

abundance: NA
v_gene: TRBV9
j_gene: TRBJ1-1
CDR3aa: CASSVAGHTEAFF

abundance: NA
v_gene: TRBV13
j_gene: TRBJ1-1
CDR3aa: CASSLEGTGTPNTEAFF

abundance: NA
v_gene: TRBV28
j_gene: TRBJ1-2
CDR3aa: CASSPTQGAYGYTF

abundance: NA
v_gene: TRBV7-9
j_gene: TRBJ2-3
CDR3aa: CASSPGRDSYTDTQYF

abundance: NA
v_gene: TRBV9
j_gene: TRBJ1-5
CDR3aa: CASSVDAGANQPQHF

abundance: NA
v_gene: TRBV9
j_gene: TRBJ1-4
CDR3aa: CASSATGANEKLFF

abundance: NA
v_gene: TRBV6-5
j_gene: TRBJ1-4
CDR3aa: CAIRGGQDEKLFF

abundance: NA
v_gene: TRBV6-5
j_gene: TRBJ1-2
CDR3aa: CASSPSSGEFYGYTF

abundance: few
v_gene: TRBV3-1/TRBV3-2
j_gene: TRBJ2-3
CDR3aa: CASSETRTQYF

abundance: NA
v_gene: TRBV3-1/TRBV3-2
j_gene: TRBJ2-1
CDR3aa: CASSQFWGGTYNEQFF

abundance: NA
v_gene: TRBV6-5
j_gene: TRBJ1-2
CDR3aa: CASSWTGYEGYTF

abundance: NA
v_gene: TRBV7-8
j_gene: TRBJ1-1
CDR3aa: CASSPRPGQVNTEAFF

abundance: NA
v_gene: TRBV27
j_gene: TRBJ2-1
CDR3aa: CASSLRGGPYNEQFF

abundance: NA
v_gene: TRBV5-1
j_gene: TRBJ2-7
CDR3aa: CASSLSGGPYEQYF

abundance: NA
v_gene: TRBV5-1
j_gene: TRBJ2-2
CDR3aa: CASSPGLADGELFF

abundance: NA
v_gene: TRBV30
j_gene: TRBJ1-1
CDR3aa: CAWSVGRATEAFF